This T cell receptor (beta chain) was recorded in a study of graft-versus-host responses after intestinal transplantation. To note about this clone: Its antigen remains unknown.

Assay: immunoSEQ multiplex PCR; the TCRdb copy retains only in-frame clones and omits some. The data hold some 140,000 clones, with around nine tenths observed a single time. General study results and limits: After transplant, early declines in HvG clones were associated with peak levels of circulating GvH clones.

This clonotype was sampled from a human donor who received an intestinal transplant. The sequencing here drew on unstimulated CD4+ T cells sorted from spleen or lymph node cells, taken before intestinal transplant.

CDR3 in amino acids: CASRPLRVLNEQFF. The CDR3 DNA follows: TGTGCCAGCAGACCCCTTCGTGTCCTCAATGAGCAGTTCTTC. This sequence joins TRBV2 and TRBJ2-1; D not certain. Germline V gives CDR1 SNHLY, CDR2 FYNNEI. The CDR3 runs to 14 residues. The V end lost 6 bases, the J end lost 6 bases, and 15 bases lay between the germline ends.